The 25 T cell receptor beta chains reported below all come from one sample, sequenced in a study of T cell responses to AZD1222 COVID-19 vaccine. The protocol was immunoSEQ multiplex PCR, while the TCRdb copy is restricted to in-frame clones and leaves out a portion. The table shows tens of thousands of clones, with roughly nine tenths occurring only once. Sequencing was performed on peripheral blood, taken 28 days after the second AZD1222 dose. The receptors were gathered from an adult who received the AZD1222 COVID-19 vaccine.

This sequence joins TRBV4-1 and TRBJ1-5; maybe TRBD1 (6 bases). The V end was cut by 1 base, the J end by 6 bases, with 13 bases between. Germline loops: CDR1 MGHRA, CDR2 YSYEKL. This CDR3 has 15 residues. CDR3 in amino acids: CASSQVTGYFQPQHF. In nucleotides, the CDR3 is TGCGCCAGCAGCCAAGTAACAGGGTATTTTCAGCCCCAGCATTTT.

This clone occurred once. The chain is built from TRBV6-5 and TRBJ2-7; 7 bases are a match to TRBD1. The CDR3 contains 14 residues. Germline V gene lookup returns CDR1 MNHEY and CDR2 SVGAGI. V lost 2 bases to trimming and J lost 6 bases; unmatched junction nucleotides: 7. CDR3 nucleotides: TGTGCCAGCAGTTACGGGCAGGGGGTCGTCGAGCAGTACTTC. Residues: CASSYGQGVVEQYF.

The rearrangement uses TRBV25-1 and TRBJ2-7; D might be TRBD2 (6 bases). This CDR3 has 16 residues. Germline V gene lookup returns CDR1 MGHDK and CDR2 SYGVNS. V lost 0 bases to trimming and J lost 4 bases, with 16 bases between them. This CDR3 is CASSEYGDFRPYEQYF. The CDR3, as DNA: TGTGCCAGCAGTGAATATGGGGACTTTCGACCATACGAGCAGTACTTC.

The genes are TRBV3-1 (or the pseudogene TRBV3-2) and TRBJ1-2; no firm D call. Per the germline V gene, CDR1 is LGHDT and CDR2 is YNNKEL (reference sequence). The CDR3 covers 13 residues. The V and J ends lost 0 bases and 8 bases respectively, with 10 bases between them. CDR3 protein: CASSQDSSAGYTF. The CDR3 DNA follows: TGTGCCAGCAGCCAAGATAGCTCGGCAGGCTACACCTTC.

CDR3 sequence reads: CAWSMGEGQPQHF. As DNA, the CDR3 is TGTGCCTGGAGTATGGGGGAGGGTCAGCCCCAGCATTTT. V gene TRBV30 combines with J gene TRBJ1-5; D perhaps matches TRBD1 (5 bases). The V gene's germline CDR1 is GTSNPN and CDR2 SVGIG (reference sequence). V lost 2 bases to trimming and J lost 6 bases, with 11 bases between them. This CDR3 is built from 13 residues.

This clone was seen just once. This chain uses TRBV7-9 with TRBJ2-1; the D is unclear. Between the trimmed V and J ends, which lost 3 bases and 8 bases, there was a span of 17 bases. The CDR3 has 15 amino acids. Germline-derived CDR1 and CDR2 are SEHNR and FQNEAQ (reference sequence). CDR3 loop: CASSFSGSHTDEQFF. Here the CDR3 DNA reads TGTGCCAGCAGCTTTTCGGGTAGTCATACGGATGAGCAGTTCTTC.

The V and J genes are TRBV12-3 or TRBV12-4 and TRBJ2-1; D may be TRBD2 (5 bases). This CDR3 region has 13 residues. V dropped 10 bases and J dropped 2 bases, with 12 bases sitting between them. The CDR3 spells CATLRGTYNEQFF. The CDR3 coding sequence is TGTGCCACCCTTAGAGGGACCTACAATGAGCAGTTCTTC.

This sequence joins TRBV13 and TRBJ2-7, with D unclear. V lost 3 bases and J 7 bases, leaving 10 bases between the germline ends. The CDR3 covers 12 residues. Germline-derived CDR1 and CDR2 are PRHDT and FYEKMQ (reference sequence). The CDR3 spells CASSFKTAEQYF. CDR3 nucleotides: TGTGCCAGCAGCTTCAAGACGGCGGAGCAGTACTTC.

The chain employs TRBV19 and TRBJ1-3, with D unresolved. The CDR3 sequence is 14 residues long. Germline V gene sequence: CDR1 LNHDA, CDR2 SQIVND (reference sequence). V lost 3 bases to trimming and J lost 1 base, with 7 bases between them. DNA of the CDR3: TGTGCCAGTAGTATTTGGAGTTCTGGAAACACCATATATTTT. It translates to CASSIWSSGNTIYF.

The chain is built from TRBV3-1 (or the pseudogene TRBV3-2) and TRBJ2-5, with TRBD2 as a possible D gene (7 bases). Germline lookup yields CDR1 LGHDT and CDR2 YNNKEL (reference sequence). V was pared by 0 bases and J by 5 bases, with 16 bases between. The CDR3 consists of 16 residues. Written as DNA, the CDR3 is TGTGCCAGCAGCCAAGACCGGGGGGCCGGCGGGGAGACCCAGTACTTC. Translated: CASSQDRGAGGETQYF.

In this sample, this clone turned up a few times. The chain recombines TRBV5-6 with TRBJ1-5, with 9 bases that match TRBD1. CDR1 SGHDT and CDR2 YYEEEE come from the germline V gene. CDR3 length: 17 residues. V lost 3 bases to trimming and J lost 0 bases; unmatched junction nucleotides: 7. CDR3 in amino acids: CASSWGWGQGSNQPQHF. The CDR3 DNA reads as TGTGCCAGCAGCTGGGGGTGGGGACAGGGTAGCAATCAGCCCCAGCATTTT.

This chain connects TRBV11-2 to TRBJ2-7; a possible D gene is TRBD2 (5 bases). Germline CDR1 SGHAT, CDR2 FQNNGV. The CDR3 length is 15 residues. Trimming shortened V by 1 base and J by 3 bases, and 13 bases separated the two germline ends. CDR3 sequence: CASSLGGRWDYEQYF. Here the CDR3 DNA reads TGTGCCAGCAGCTTAGGTGGGAGATGGGACTACGAGCAGTACTTC.

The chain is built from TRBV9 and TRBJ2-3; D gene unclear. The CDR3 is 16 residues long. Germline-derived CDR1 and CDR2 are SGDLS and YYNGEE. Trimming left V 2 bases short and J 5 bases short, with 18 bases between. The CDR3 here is CASSVYADPGLDTQYF. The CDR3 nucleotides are TGTGCCAGCAGCGTTTATGCGGATCCGGGCTTAGATACGCAGTATTTT.

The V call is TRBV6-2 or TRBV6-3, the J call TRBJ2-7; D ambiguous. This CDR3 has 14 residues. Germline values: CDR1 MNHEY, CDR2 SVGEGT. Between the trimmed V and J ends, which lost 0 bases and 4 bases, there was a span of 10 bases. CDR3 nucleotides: TGTGCCAGCAGTTACTCTTTCGACCGGTACGAGCAGTACTTC. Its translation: CASSYSFDRYEQYF.

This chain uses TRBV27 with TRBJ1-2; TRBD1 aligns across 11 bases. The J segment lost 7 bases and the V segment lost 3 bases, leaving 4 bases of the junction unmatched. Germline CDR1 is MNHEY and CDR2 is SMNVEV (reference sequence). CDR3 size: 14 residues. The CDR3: CASSFLDRGLGYTF. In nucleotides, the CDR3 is TGTGCCAGCAGTTTCCTGGACAGGGGGCTTGGCTACACCTTC.

For the CDR3, the DNA is TGTGCCAGCAGTCCACACCGGGACAGGCGATCCTATGGCTACACCTTC. Protein: CASSPHRDRRSYGYTF. The V gene is TRBV28, the J gene TRBJ1-2; TRBD1 matches at 8 bases. The CDR3 sequence is 16 residues long. After removal of 5 bases from V and 4 bases from J, the junction contained 12 bases not matched to a gene. Germline CDR1 MDHEN, CDR2 SYDVKM.

The CDR3, as DNA: TGTGCCATCAGTGAGCGGGCGCGACAGGGGAACAATCAGCCCCAGCATTTT. This translates into CAISERARQGNNQPQHF. The rearrangement uses TRBV10-3 and TRBJ1-5; the match to TRBD1 covers 8 bases. With 2 bases clipped from V and 3 bases from J, the junction kept 9 bases outside the gene matches. This CDR3 has 17 residues. The germline CDR1 and CDR2 sequences are ENHRY and SYGVKD.

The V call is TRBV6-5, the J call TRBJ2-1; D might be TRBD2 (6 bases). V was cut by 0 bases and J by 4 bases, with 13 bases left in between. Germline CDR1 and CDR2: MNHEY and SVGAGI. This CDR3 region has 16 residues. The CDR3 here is CASSYSSEGLYNEQFF. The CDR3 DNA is TGTGCCAGCAGTTACTCCTCGGAGGGGCTGTACAATGAGCAGTTCTTC.

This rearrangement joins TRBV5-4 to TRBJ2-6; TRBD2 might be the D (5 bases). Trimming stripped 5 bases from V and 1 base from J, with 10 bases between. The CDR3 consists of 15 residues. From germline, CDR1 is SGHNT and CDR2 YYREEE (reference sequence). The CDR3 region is CASSPTGSGANVLTF. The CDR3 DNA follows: TGTGCCAGCAGTCCGACGGGGTCTGGGGCCAACGTCCTGACTTTC.

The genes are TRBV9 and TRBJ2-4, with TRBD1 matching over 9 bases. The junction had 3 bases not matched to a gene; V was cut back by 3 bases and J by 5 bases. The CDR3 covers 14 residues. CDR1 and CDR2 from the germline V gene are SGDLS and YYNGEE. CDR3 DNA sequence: TGTGCCAGCAGCGCCCGGACAGGGGAAAACATTCAGTACTTC. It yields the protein CASSARTGENIQYF.

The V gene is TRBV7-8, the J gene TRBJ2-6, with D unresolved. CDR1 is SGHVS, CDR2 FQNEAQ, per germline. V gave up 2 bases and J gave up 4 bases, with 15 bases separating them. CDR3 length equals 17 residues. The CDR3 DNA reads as TGTGCCAGCAGCTTACCAAAAACCCCCGGAGGGGCCAACGTCCTGACTTTC. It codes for CASSLPKTPGGANVLTF.

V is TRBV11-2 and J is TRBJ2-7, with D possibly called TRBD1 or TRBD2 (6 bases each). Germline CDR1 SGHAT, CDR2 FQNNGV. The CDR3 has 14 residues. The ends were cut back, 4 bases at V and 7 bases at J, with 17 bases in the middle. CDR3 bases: TGTGCCAGCAGCTCGGGTCAAAAGGGGGGAGAGCAGTACTTC. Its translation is CASSSGQKGGEQYF. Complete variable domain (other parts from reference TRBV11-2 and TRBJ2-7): EAGVAQSPRYKIIEKRQSVAFWCNPISGHATLYWYQQILGQGPKLLIQFQNNGVVDDSQLPKDRFSAERLKGVDSTLKIQPAKLEDSAVYLCASSSGQKGGEQYFGPGTRLTVT.

The CDR3 spells CATSTTGVVAYEQYF. The CDR3 DNA sequence: TGTGCCACCAGCACAACGGGGGTGGTAGCCTACGAGCAGTACTTC. The gene calls are TRBV15 and TRBJ2-7; a possible D gene is TRBD2 (6 bases). There are 15 residues in the CDR3. Trimming shortened V by 4 bases and J by 2 bases, and 15 bases separated the two germline ends. The germline gives CDR1 LNHNV, CDR2 YYDKDF (reference sequence).

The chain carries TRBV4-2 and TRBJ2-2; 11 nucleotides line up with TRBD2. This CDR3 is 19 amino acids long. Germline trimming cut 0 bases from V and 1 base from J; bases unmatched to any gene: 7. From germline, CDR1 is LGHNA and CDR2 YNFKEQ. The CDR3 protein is CASSQDSLAGALNTGELFF. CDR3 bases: TGTGCCAGCAGCCAAGATTCACTAGCGGGGGCCCTGAACACCGGGGAGCTGTTTTTT.

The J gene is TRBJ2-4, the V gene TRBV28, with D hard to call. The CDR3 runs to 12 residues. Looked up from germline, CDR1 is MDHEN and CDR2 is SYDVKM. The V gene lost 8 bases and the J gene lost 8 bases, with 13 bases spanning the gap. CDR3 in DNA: TGTGCCAGCGCCGACCCAGTAGACATTCAGTACTTC. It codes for CASADPVDIQYF. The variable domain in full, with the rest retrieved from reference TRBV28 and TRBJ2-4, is DVKVTQSSRYLVKRTGEKVFLECVQDMDHENMFWYRQDPGLGLRLIYFSYDVKMKEKGDIPEGYSVSREKKERFSLILESASTNQTSMYLCASADPVDIQYFGAGTRLSVL.